This T cell receptor beta chain is drawn from a study of T-cell reconstitution after alpha-beta-depleted transplantation in children. Unique molecular identifiers were used to barcode this TCRbeta library. TCRdb re-derived calls from the PCR reads in MiXCR, one entry per CDR3 protein. This table has 100,000 to 120,000 distinct CDR3 sequences, over 9% appearing once. The germline gives CDR1 LNHDA, CDR2 SQIVND (reference sequence). The CDR3 has 13 residues. The V end was cut by 2 bases, the J end by 3 bases, with 7 bases between. This clonotype was counted ten times or more. Sequencing used PBMCs from the stem cell graft donor, obtained from the stem cell graft. This receptor was taken from a human donor who donated a stem cell graft to a child with acute lymphoblastic leukemia. V gene TRBV19 combines with J gene TRBJ1-1; D might be TRBD1 (5 bases). CDR3 nucleotide sequence: TGTGCCAGTAGTATAAAAGGGGACACTGAAGCTTTCTTT. This encodes CASSIKGDTEAFF.